This TCR beta chain was captured in a study of blood T cell repertoires in COVID-19. Repertoires were generated with immunoSEQ multiplex PCR, while TCRdb's copy carries only in-frame clones and drops some. This repertoire shows 20,000 or so clones, over 65% found once; its top ten account for 5.5% to 7%. The V gene end was trimmed by 6 bases and the J gene end by 7 bases; junction bases not matched to a gene: 7. Germline loops: CDR1 MNHEY, CDR2 SVGEGT. This CDR3 is 15 amino acids long. The genes are TRBV6-2 or TRBV6-3 and TRBJ2-1; 12 positions match TRBD2. Material: peripheral blood. The clonotype comes from a human donor in a cohort sampled during active COVID-19. CDR3 amino acids: CASSSSGRAVNEQFF. In nucleotides, the CDR3 is TGTGCCAGCAGCTCTAGCGGGAGGGCCGTAAATGAGCAGTTCTTC.